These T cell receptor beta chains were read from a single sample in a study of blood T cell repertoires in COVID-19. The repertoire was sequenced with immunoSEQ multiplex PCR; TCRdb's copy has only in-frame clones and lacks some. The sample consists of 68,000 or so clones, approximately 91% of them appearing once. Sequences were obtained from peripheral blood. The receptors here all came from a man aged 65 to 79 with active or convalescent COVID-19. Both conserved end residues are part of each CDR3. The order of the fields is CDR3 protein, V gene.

CDR3aa: CASSRSGNTIYF
v_gene: TRBV6-5

CDR3aa: CASSPGTSPTGELFF
v_gene: TRBV7-8

CDR3aa: CASSASGRNSPLHF
v_gene: TRBV5-5

CDR3aa: CASRGTGGLLRGQYF
v_gene: TRBV6-5

CDR3aa: CASQQGPNTGELFF
v_gene: TRBV5-4

CDR3aa: CASSSSDRAPAYNEQFF
v_gene: TRBV7-9

CDR3aa: CASSLYAGLNTEAFF
v_gene: TRBV7-3

CDR3aa: CASSSSYEQYF
v_gene: TRBV19

CDR3aa: CASMQGRDTEAFF
v_gene: TRBV3-1/TRBV3-2

CDR3aa: CAWSVQRAGELFF
v_gene: TRBV30

CDR3aa: CASSLVAGYNEQFF
v_gene: TRBV5-1

CDR3aa: CASSRDQGAPNEKLFF
v_gene: TRBV5-1

CDR3aa: CASSSLSGRAGVETQYF
v_gene: TRBV19

CDR3aa: CASSFQGTGELFF
v_gene: TRBV12-3/TRBV12-4

CDR3aa: CASSKGTLTYEQYF
v_gene: TRBV21-1

CDR3aa: CASGDRVNSPLHF
v_gene: TRBV19